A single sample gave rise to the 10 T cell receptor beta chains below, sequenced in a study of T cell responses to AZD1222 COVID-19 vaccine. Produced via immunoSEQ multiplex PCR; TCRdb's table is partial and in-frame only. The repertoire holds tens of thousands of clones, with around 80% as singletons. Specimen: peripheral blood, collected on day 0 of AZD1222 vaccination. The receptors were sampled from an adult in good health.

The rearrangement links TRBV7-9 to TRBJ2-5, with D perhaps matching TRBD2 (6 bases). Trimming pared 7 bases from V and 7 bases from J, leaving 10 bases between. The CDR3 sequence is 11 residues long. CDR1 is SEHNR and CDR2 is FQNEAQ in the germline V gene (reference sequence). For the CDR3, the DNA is TGTGCCAGCAACTACGGGGGGACCCAGTACTTC. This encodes CASNYGGTQYF.

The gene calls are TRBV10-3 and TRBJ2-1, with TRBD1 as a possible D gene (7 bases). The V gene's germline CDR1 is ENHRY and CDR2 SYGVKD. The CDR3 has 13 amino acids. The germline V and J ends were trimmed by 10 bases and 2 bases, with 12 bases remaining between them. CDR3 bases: TGTGCCAGCGGGACAGCGACCTACAATGAGCAGTTCTTC. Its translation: CASGTATYNEQFF.

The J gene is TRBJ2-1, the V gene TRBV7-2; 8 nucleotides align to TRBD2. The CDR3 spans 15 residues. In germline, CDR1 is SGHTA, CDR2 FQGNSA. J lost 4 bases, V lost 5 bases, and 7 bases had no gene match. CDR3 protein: CASSPTGTSYNEQFF. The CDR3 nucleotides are TGTGCCAGCAGCCCTACCGGGACTAGTTACAATGAGCAGTTCTTC.

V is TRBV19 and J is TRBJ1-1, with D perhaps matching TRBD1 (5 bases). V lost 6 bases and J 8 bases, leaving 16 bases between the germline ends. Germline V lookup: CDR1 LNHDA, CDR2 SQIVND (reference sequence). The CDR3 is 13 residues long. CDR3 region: CASSQPFWGEAFF. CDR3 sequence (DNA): TGTGCCAGTAGCCAACCCTTCTGGGGGGAAGCTTTCTTT.

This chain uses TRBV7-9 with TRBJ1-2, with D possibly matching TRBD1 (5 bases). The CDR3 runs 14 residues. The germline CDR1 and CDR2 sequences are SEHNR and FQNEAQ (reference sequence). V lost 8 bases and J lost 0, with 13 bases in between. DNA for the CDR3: TGTGCCAGCCAGAGAGGACAATCTAACTATGGCTACACCTTC. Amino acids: CASQRGQSNYGYTF.

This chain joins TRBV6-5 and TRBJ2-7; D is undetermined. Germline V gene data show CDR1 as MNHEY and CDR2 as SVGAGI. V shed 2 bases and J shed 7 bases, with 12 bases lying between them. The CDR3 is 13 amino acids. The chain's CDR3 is CASSYKGPGEQYF. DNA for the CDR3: TGTGCCAGCAGTTACAAGGGCCCCGGGGAGCAGTACTTC.

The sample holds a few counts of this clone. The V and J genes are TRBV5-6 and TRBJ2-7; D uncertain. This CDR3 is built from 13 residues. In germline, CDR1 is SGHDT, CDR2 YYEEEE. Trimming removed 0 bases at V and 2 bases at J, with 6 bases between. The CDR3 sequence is CASSLDSPYEQYF. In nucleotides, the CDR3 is TGTGCCAGCAGCTTGGACAGCCCCTACGAGCAGTACTTC.

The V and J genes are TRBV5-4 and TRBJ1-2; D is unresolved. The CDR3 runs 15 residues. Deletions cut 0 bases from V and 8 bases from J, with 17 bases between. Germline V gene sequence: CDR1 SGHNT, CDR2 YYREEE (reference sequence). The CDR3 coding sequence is TGTGCCAGCAGCTTGGCAACCGCAGGCGCGGGGGGCTACACCTTC. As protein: CASSLATAGAGGYTF.

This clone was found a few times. CDR3 loop: CATSDHGTTNSNQPQHF. CDR3 bases: TGTGCCACCAGTGATCATGGGACAACTAATAGCAATCAGCCCCAGCATTTT. The chain joins TRBV24-1 to TRBJ1-5; D is possibly TRBD1 (6 bases). Deletions cut 3 bases from V and 0 bases from J, with 14 bases between. CDR3 length: 17 amino acids. The germline V gene has CDR1 KGHDR and CDR2 SFDVKD.

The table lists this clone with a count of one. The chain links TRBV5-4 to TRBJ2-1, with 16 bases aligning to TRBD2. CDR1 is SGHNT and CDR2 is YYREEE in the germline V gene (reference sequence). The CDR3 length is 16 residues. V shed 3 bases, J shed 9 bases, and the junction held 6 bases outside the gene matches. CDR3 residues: CASSSGTSGGAGEQFF. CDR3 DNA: TGTGCCAGCAGCTCCGGGACTAGCGGGGGGGCAGGTGAGCAGTTCTTC.